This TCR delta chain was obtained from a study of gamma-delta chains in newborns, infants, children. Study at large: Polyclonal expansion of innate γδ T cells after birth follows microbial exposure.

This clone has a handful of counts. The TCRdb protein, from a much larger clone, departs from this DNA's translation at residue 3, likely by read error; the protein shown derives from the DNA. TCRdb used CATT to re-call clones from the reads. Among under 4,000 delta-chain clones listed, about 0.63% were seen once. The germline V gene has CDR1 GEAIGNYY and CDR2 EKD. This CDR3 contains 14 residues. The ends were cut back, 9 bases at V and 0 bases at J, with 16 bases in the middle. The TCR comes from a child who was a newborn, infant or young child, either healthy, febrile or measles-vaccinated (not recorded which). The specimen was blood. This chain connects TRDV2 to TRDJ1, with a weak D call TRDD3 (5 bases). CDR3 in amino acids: CAPNRGAYTDKLIF. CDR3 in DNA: TGTGCCCCGAACCGGGGGGCGTACACCGATAAACTCATCTTT.